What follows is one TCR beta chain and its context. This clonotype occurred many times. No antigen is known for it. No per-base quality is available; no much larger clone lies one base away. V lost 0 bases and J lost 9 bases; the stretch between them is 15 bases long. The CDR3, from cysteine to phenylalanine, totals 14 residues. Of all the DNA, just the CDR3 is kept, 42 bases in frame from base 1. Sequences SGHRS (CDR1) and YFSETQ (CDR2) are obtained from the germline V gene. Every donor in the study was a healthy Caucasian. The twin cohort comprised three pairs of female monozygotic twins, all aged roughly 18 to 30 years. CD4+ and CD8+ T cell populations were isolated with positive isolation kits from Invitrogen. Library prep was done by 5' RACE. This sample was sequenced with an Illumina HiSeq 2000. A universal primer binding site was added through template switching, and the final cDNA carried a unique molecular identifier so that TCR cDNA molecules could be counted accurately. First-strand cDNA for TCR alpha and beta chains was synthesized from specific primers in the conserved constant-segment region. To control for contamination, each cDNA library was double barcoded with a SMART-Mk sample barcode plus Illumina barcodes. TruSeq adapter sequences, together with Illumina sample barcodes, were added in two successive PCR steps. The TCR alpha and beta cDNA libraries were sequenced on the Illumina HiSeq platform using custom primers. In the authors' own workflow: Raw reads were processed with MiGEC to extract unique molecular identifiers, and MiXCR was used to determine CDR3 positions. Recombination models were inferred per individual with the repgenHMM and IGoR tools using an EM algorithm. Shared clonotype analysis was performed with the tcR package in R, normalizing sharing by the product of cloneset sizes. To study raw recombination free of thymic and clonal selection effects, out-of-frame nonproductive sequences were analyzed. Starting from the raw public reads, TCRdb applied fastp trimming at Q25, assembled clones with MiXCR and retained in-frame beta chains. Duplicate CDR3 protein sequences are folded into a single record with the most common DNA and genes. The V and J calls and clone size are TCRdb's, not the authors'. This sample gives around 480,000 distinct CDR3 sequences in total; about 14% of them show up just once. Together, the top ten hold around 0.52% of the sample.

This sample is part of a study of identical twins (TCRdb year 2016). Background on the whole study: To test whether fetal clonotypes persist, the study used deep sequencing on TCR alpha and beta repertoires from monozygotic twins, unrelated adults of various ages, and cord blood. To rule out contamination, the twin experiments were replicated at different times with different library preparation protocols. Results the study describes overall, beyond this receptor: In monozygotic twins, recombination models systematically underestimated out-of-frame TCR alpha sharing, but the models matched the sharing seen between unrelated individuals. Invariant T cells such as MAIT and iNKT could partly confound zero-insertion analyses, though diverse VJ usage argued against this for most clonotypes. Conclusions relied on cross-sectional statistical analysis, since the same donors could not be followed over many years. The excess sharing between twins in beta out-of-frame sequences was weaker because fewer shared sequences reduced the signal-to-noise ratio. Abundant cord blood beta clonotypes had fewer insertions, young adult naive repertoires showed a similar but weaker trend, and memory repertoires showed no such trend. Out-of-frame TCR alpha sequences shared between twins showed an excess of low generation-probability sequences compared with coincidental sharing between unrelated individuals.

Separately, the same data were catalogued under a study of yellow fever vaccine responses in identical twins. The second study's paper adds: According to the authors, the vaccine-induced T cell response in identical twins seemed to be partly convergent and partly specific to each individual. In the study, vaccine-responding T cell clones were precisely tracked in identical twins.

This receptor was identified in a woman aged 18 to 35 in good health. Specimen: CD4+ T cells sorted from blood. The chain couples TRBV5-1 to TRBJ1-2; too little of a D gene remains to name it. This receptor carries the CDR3 CASSLGNHPGSYTF. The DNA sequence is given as TGCGCCAGCAGCTTGGGTAATCATCCGGGAAGCTACACCTTC.